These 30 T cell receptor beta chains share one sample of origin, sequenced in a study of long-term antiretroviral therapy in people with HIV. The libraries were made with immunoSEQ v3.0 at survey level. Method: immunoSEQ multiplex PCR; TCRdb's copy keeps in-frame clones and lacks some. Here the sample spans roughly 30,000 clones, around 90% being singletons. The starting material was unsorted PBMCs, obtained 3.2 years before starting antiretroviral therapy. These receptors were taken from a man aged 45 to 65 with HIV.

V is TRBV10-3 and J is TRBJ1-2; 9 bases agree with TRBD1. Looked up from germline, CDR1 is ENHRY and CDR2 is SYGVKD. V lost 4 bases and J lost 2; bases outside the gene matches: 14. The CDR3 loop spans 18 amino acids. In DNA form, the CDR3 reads TGTGCCATCAGTGGGCCTCCGGGACAGGGCCTAATAAACTATGGCTACACCTTC. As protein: CAISGPPGQGLINYGYTF.

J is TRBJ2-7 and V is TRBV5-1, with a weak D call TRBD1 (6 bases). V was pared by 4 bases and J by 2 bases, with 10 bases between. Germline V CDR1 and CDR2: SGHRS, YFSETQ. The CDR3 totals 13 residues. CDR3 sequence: CASSGQGTYEQYF. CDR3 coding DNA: TGCGCCAGCAGCGGCCAGGGGACCTACGAGCAGTACTTC.

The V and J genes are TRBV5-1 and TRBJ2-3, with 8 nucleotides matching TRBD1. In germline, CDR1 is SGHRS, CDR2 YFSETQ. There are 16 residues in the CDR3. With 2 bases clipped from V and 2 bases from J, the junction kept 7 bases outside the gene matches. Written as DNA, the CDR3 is TGCGCCAGCAGCTTTCAGGGGGCGCGGGTCACAGATACGCAGTATTTT. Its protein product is CASSFQGARVTDTQYF.

In DNA, the CDR3 is TGTGCCAGCAGCTTTCACAGGGGCTCTGGAAACACCATATATTTT. As protein: CASSFHRGSGNTIYF. The chain combines TRBV7-9 with TRBJ1-3; TRBD1 matches 7 bases. This CDR3 spans 15 amino acids. Germline V lookup: CDR1 SEHNR, CDR2 FQNEAQ (reference sequence). With V trimmed by 3 bases and J by 0 bases, 2 bases remained unmatched. Full variable domain (missing parts from reference TRBV7-9 and TRBJ1-3): DTGVSQNPRHKITKRGQNVTFRCDPISEHNRLYWYRQTLGQGPEFLTYFQNEAQLEKSRLLSDRFSAERPKGSFSTLEIQRTEQGDSAMYLCASSFHRGSGNTIYFGEGSWLTVV.

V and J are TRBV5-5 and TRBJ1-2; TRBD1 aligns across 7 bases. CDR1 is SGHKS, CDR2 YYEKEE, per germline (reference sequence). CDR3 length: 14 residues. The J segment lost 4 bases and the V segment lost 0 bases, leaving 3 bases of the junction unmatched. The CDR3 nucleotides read TGTGCCAGCAGCTTGGCCCCAGGGGGCTATGGCTACACCTTC. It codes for CASSLAPGGYGYTF. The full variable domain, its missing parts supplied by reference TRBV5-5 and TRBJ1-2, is DAGVTQSPTHLIKTRGQQVTLRCSPISGHKSVSWYQQVLGQGPQFIFQYYEKEERGRGNFPDRFSARQFPNYSSELNVNALLLGDSALYLCASSLAPGGYGYTFGSGTRLTVV.

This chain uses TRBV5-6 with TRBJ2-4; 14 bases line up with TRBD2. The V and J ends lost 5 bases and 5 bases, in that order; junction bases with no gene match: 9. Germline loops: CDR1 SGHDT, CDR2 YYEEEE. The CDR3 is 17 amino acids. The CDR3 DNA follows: TGTGCCAGCAGGGTTCTGGGACTAGCGGGGGAAGAAAACATTCAGTACTTC. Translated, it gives CASRVLGLAGEENIQYF.

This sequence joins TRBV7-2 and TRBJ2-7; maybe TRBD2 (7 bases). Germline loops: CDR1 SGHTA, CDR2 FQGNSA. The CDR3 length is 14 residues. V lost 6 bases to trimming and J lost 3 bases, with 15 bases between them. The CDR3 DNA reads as TGTGCCAGCAGACCCGGGGGGCCAAGCTACGAGCAGTACTTC. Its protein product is CASRPGGPSYEQYF.

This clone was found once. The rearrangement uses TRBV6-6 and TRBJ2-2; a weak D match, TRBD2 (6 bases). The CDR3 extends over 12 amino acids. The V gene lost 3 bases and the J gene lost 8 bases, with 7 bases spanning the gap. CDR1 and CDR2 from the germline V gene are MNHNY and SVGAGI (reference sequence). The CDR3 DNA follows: TGTGCCAGCAGTTATGGGAGGGGGGAGCTGTTTTTT. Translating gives CASSYGRGELFF.

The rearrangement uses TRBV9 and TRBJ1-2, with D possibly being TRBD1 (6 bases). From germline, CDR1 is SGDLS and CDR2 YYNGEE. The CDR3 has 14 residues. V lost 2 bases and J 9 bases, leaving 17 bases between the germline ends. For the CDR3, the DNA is TGTGCCAGCAGCGTGGGGGGGCGACCTCCTAGCTACACCTTC. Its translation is CASSVGGRPPSYTF.

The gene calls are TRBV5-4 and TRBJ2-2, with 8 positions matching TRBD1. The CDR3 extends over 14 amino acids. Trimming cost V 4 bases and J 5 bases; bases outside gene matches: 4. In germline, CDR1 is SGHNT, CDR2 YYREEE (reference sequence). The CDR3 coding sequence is TGTGCCAGCAGCATCCGGGACAGGACCGGGGAGCTGTTTTTT. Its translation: CASSIRDRTGELFF.

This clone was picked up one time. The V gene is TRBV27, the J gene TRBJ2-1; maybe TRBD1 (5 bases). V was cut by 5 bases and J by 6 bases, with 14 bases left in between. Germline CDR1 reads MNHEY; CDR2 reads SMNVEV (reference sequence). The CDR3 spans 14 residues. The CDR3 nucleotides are TGTGCCAGCAGTACCTTTAGACAGTCCAATGAGCAGTTCTTC. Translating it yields CASSTFRQSNEQFF.

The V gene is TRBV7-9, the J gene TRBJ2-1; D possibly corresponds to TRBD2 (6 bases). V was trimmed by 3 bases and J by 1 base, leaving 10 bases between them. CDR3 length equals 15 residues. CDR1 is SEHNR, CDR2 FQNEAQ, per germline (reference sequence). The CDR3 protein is CASSFKAGSYNEQFF. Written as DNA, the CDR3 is TGTGCCAGCAGCTTTAAAGCGGGTTCCTACAATGAGCAGTTCTTC. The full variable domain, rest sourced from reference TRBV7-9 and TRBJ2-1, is DTGVSQNPRHKITKRGQNVTFRCDPISEHNRLYWYRQTLGQGPEFLTYFQNEAQLEKSRLLSDRFSAERPKGSFSTLEIQRTEQGDSAMYLCASSFKAGSYNEQFFGPGTRLTVL.

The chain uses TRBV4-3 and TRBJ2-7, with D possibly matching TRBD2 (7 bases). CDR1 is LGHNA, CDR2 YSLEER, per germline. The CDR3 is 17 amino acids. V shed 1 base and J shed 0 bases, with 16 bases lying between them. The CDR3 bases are TGCGCCAGCAGCCAAGTATGGAGGGAGGGGGGCTCCTACGAGCAGTACTTC. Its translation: CASSQVWREGGSYEQYF.

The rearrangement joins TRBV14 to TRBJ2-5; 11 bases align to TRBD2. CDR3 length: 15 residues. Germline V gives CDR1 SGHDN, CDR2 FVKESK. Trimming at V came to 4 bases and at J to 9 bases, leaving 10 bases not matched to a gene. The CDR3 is CASSRGTSGPGAQYF. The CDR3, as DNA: TGTGCCAGCAGCCGAGGGACTAGCGGTCCAGGGGCCCAGTACTTC.

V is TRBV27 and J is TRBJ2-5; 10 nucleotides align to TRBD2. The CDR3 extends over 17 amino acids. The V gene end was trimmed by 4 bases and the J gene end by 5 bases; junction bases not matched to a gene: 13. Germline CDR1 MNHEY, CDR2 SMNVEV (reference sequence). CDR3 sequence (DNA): TGTGCCAGCAGTTCTCGACTAGGGGCTAGCGGGGGTGAGACCCAGTACTTC. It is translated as CASSSRLGASGGETQYF.

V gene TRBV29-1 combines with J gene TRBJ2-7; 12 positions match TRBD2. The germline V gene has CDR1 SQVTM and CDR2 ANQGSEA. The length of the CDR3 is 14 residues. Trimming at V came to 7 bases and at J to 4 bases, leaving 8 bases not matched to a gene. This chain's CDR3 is CSAEGLAGPYEQYF. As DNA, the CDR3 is TGCAGCGCCGAGGGACTAGCGGGCCCGTACGAGCAGTACTTC.

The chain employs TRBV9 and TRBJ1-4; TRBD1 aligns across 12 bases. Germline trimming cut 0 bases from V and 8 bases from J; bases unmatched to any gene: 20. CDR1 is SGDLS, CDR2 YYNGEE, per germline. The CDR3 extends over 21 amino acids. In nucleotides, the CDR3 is TGTGCCAGCAGCGTAGCTCCGCTTCGCGGGACAGGGGGCGCTGGGGACGAAAAACTGTTTTTT. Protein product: CASSVAPLRGTGGAGDEKLFF.

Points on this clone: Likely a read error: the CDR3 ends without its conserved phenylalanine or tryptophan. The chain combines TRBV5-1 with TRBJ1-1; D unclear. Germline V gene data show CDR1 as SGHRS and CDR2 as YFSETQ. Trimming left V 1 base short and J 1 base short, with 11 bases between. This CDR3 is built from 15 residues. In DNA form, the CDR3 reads TGCGCCAGCAGCTTGCTCCCGAGCCCGAACACTGAAGCTTTCCTT. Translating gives CASSLLPSPNTEAFL.

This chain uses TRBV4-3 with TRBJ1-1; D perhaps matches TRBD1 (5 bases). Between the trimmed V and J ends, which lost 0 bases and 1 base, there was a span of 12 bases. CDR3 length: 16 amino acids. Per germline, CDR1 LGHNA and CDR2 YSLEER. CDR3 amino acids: CASSQDGAGSNTEAFF. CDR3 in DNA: TGCGCCAGCAGCCAAGACGGGGCAGGATCGAACACTGAAGCTTTCTTT.

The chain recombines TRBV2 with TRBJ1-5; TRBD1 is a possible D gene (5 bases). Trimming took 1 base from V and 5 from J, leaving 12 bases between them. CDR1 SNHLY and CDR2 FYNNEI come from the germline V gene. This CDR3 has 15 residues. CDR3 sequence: CASSEDWGGDQPQHF. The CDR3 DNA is TGTGCCAGCAGTGAAGATTGGGGAGGGGATCAGCCCCAGCATTTT.

CDR3 coding DNA: TGTGCCAGCAGCCCTCGACAGGGAAGCCTTTACAATGAGCAGTTCTTC. Its translation is CASSPRQGSLYNEQFF. The chain combines TRBV7-3 with TRBJ2-1; 7 bases are shared with TRBD1. The CDR3 is 16 amino acids. Germline lookup yields CDR1 SGHTA and CDR2 FQGTGA. Losses at the gene ends were 5 bases for V and 4 bases for J; bases not matched to a gene: 11.

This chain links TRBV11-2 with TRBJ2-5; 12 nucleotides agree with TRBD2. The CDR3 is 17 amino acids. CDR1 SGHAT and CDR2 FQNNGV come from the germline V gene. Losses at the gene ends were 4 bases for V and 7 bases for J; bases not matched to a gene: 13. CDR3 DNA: TGTGCCAGCAGCTCGCAACTAGCGGGGGGCCCGGGAGGGACCCAGTACTTC. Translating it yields CASSSQLAGGPGGTQYF.

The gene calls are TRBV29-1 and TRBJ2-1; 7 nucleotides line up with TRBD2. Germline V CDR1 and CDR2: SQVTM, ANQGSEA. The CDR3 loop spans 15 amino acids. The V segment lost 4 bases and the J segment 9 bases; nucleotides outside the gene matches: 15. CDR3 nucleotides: TGCAGCGTTGCAGGCGGGACTACCCGGCCCAGTGAGCAGTTCTTC. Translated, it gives CSVAGGTTRPSEQFF.

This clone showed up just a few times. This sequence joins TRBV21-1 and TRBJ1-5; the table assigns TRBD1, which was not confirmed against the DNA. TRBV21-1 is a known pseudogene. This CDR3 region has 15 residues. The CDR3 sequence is CASSKAGFLYQPQHF. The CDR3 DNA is TGTGCCAGCAGCAAGGCAGGTTTCCTTTATCAGCCCCAGCATTTT.

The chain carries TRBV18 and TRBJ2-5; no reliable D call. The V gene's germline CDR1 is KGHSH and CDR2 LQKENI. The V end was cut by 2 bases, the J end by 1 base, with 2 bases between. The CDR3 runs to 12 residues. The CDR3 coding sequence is TGTGCCAGCTCACCAGGCCAAGAGACCCAGTACTTC. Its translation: CASSPGQETQYF.

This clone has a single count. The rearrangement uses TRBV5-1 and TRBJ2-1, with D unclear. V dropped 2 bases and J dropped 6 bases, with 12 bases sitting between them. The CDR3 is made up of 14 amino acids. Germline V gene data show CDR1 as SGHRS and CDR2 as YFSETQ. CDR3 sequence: CASSLPLGLNEQFF. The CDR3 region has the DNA TGCGCCAGCAGCTTACCGTTGGGCCTCAATGAGCAGTTCTTC.

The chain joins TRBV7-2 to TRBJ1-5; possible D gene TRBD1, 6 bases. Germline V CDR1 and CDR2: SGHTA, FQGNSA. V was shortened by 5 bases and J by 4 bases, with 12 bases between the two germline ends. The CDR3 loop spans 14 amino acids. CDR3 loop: CASSLRQENQPQHF. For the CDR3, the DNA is TGTGCCAGCAGCCTCCGACAGGAGAATCAGCCCCAGCATTTT.

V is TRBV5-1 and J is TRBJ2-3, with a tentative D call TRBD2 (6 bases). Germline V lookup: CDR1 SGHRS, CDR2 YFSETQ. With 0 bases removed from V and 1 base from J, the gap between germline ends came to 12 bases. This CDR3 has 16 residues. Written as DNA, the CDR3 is TGCGCCAGCAGCTTGGTTAGCGGAGGCGGCACAGATACGCAGTATTTT. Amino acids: CASSLVSGGGTDTQYF.

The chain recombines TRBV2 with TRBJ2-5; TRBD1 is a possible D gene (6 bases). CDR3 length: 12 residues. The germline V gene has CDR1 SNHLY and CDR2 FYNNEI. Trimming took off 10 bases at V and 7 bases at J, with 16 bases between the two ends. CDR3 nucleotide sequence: TGTGCCACCGCACAGGGAACAGGGACCCAGTACTTC. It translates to CATAQGTGTQYF.

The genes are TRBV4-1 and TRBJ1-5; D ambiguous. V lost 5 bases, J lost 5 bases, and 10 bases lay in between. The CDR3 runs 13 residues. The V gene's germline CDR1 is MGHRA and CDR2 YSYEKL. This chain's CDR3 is CASSSQVDQPQHF. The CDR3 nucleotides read TGCGCCAGCAGCTCCCAGGTGGATCAGCCCCAGCATTTT.